Following are 5 T cell receptor beta chains from one sample sequenced in a study of glioma-infiltrating T cells after dendritic cell vaccination. The method was immunoSEQ multiplex PCR; TCRdb's version includes in-frame clones alone and lacks a portion of them. The table has about 95,000 clones, over 65% seen once. The sequences come from blood, collected before dendritic cell vaccination. The origin of the receptors is a human donor with glioblastoma.

The chain uses TRBV19 and TRBJ1-4; 10 bases align to TRBD1. Germline V gene data show CDR1 as LNHDA and CDR2 as SQIVND (reference sequence). V lost 7 bases, J lost 8 bases, and 13 bases stayed unmatched. This CDR3 region has 16 residues. CDR3 amino acids: CASTARRTGGREKLFF. The CDR3 DNA sequence: TGTGCCAGTACCGCCCGCCGGACAGGGGGTAGAGAAAAACTGTTTTTT.

The rearrangement uses TRBV27 and TRBJ2-7; D uncertain. The CDR3 is made up of 12 amino acids. From germline, CDR1 is MNHEY and CDR2 SMNVEV (reference sequence). Trimming removed 4 bases from V and 1 base from J, with 5 bases in between. CDR3 sequence reads: CASSSLSYEQYF. The CDR3 nucleotides read TGTGCCAGCAGTTCTTTATCCTACGAGCAGTACTTC.

The V gene is TRBV7-3, the J gene TRBJ2-7, with 10 nucleotides matching TRBD2. The CDR3 extends over 15 amino acids. Germline V gene data show CDR1 as SGHTA and CDR2 as FQGTGA. Unmatched junction bases numbered 5, after V lost 2 bases and J lost 4 bases. The CDR3 bases are TGTGCCAGCAGCTTATCTGGGACTAGCGATTACGAGCAGTACTTC. Residues: CASSLSGTSDYEQYF.

The chain uses TRBV7-9 and TRBJ2-1, with 10 positions matching TRBD2. V lost 6 bases to trimming and J lost 0 bases; unmatched junction nucleotides: 11. CDR3 length: 18 residues. Per germline, CDR1 SEHNR and CDR2 FQNEAQ (reference sequence). The CDR3: CASSFPRASGSSYNEQFF. For the CDR3, the DNA is TGTGCCAGCAGTTTTCCCCGGGCTAGCGGGAGCTCCTACAATGAGCAGTTCTTC.

This clone occurred a few times. The chain couples TRBV5-1 to TRBJ2-3, with D unclear. Germline CDR1 and CDR2: SGHRS and YFSETQ. V shed 2 bases and J shed 0 bases, with 7 bases lying between them. The CDR3 loop spans 14 amino acids. The CDR3: CASSFDSSTDTQYF. The CDR3 DNA is TGCGCCAGCAGCTTCGACTCTAGCACAGATACGCAGTATTTT.